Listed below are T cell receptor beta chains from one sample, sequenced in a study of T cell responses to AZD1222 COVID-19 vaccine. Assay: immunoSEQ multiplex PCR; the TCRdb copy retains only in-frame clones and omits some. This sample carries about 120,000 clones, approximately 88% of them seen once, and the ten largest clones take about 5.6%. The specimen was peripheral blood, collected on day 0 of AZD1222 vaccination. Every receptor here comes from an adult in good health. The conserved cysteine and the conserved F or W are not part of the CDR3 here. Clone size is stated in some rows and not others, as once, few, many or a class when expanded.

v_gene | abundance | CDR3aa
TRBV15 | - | ATSRVGANTEAF
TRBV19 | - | ASSIGVPYEQY
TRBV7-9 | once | ASSLDFGQQAF
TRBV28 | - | ASSLWWRGLAGEHNEQF
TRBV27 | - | ASSPPSTEAF
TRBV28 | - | ASSLFRQSTDTQY
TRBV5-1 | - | ASSREIDRAYEQY
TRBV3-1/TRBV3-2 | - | ASSRGVIPNEKLF
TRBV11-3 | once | ASSSRTGSYGYT
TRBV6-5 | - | ASSYSTERRGYT
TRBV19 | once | ASRWDSGGTDTQY
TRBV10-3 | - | AIRGLAGSAQY
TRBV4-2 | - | ASSHGGRTSNEQF
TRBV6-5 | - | ASSPPGRDPSEQY
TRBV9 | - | ASSVLGGGSLTDTQY
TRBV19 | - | ASASDHNEQF
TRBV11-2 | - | ASSQRTGLIEAF
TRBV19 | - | ASSTLSTFNSNQPQH
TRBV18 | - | ASSLQSTNEKLF
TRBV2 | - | ASSEDRGGEKLF
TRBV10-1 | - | ATQRDSNYGYT
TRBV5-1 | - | ASSWTVVTDTQY
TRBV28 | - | ASSLNSLGDTQY
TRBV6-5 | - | ASRGQGGSYEQY
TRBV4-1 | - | ASSQAPGRNEKLF
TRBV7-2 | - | ASSPGHAGYNEQF
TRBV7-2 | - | ASSSGLAGSETQY
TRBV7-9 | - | ASSLNRAQETQY
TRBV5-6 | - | ASSFEANSGNTIY
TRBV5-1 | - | ARSWAAGGATSPLH
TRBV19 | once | ASSLRHAGNTEAF
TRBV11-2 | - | ASSLGLTNSPLH
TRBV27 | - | ASSPAGTSGINEQF
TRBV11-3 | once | ASSSVGFNEKLF
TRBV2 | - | ASSEVNRRQETQY
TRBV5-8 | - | ASSGTGFTGNTIY
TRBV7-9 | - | ASSGQGDGTFNEQY
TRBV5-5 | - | ARRGGVLAEPVNEQF
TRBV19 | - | ATNRRGYEQY
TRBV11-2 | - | ASSLIFPGLAGASYEQY
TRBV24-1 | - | ATSEPSGRNYEQF
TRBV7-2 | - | ASMWKVDTEAF
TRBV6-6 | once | ASDTPGGDNEQF
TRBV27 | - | ASSSIRDRVRGETQY
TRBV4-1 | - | ASSQGPAHYEQY
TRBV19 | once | ASSKGLADTQY
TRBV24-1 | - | ATSDPDSGGYT
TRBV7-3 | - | ASSSQGGSTDTQY
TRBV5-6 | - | ASSQGNYGYT
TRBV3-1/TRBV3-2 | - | ASSPDGDSGYT
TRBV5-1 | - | ASSLGDSYYEQY
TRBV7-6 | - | ASSLEPSGRARPDTQY